This TCR beta chain is from a study of blood T cell repertoires in COVID-19. Repertoires were generated with immunoSEQ multiplex PCR, while TCRdb's copy carries only in-frame clones and drops some. The table shows 70,000 to 90,000 clones, with around 79% occurring only once. CDR3 size: 13 residues. CDR1 SNHLY and CDR2 FYNNEI come from the germline V gene. The germline V and J ends were trimmed by 4 bases and 0 bases, with 7 bases remaining between them. The chain links TRBV2 to TRBJ2-7; D is unresolved. Specimen: peripheral blood. The TCR sequence derives from a human donor in a cohort sampled during active COVID-19. The CDR3 loop reads CASSVPVSYEQYF. CDR3 nucleotide sequence: TGTGCCAGCAGTGTTCCAGTCTCCTACGAGCAGTACTTC.